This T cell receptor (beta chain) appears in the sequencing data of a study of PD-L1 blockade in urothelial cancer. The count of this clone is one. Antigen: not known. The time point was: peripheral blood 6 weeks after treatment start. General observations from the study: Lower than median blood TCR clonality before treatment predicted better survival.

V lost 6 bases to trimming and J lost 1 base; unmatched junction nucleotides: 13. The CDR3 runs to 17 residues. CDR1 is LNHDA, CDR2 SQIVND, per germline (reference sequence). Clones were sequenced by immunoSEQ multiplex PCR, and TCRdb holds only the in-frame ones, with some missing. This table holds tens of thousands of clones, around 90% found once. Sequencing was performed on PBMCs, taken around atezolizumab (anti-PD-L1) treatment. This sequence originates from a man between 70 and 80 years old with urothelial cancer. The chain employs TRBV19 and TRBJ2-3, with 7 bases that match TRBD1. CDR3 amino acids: CASRPYPTGAGTDTQYF. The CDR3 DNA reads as TGTGCCAGTAGACCTTACCCAACAGGGGCGGGCACAGATACGCAGTATTTT.